This T cell receptor (beta chain) stems from a study of glioma-infiltrating T cells. Whole-study context: Low-grade gliomas were grade II; glioblastomas were grade IV at initial diagnosis. Target coverage was 4.5- to 10-fold for about a million blood T cells. Study-wide points: Only very few CDR3 sequences appeared in both tissue and blood. Above-expected tissue-blood divergence occurred in all gliomas, most in low-grade ones.

After removal of 8 bases from V and 7 bases from J, the junction contained 10 bases not matched to a gene. The CDR3 is made up of 13 amino acids. The V gene's germline CDR1 is SSHAT and CDR2 FNYEAQ (reference sequence). Using RNA template, CDR3s of TCR alpha and beta were amplified with iRepertoire arm-PCR. TCRdb analysed the multiplex PCR reads with MiXCR anew, one entry per CDR3 protein. The sample shows 300,000 to 400,000 distinct CDR3 sequences, 41% of them seen only once. Remarks on this clonotype: Antigen: not known. Since a much larger clone is just one base distant, this may be a read error.

V and J are TRBV7-7 and TRBJ2-5; TRBD2 aligns across 7 bases. Sequenced material: glioma tissue, nonneoplastic brain tissue, or PBMCs (not recorded which). The source is a human donor with low-grade glioma or glioblastoma, undergoing nonglioma brain surgery, or in good health (not recorded which). In nucleotides, the CDR3 is TGTGCCAGCCCATCCGGCGGGGGAGGGACCCAGTACTTC. Its protein product is CASPSGGGGTQYF. Based on the CDR3 plus reference TRBV7-7 and TRBJ2-5, the full variable domain is GAGVSQSPRYKVTKRGQDVTLRCDPISSHATLYWYQQALGQGPEFLTYFNYEAQPDKSGLPSDRFSAERPEGSISTLTIQRTEQRDSAMYRCASPSGGGGTQYFGPGTRLLVL.